The 26 T cell receptor beta chains in this list originate from one sample, sequenced in a study of CD8 T cells in ankylosing spondylitis. TCRdb reanalysed the 5' RACE reads using MiXCR and keeps one entry per CDR3 protein. The repertoire holds fewer than 350,000 distinct CDR3 sequences, with around 10% as singletons. Sequenced material: blood, either unsorted or a sorted T cell fraction (not recorded which). The receptors were gathered from a female donor with ankylosing spondylitis or in good health (not recorded which).

The chain is built from TRBV6-2 or TRBV6-3 and TRBJ1-1, with D uncertain. Germline CDR1 reads MNHEY; CDR2 reads SVGEGT. The V and J ends lost 11 bases and 4 bases respectively, with 17 bases between them. The CDR3 has 13 amino acids. The CDR3 DNA follows: TGTGCCGGCACGATGGGTAAAGGCACTGAAGCTTTCTTT. Amino acid sequence: CAGTMGKGTEAFF.

This clonotype was observed many times. V gene TRBV12-3 or TRBV12-4 combines with J gene TRBJ2-3; 10 bases fit TRBD2. V lost 7 bases, J lost 1 base, and 2 bases stayed unmatched. The CDR3 has 14 residues. The CDR3 spells CASTLAGGTDTQYF. CDR3 coding DNA: TGTGCCAGCACCCTAGCGGGGGGCACAGATACGCAGTATTTT.

This clonotype was seen a handful of times. V and J are TRBV28 and TRBJ2-1; D possibly uses TRBD1 or TRBD2 (5 bases each). The CDR3 runs 11 residues. Germline V lookup: CDR1 MDHEN, CDR2 SYDVKM. V lost 6 bases and J lost 16, with 16 bases in between. The chain's CDR3 is CASRDLRDRFF. The CDR3 coding sequence is TGTGCCAGCAGGGACCTCCGGGACCGCTTCTTC.

Notes on this clonotype: A read error may be the cause here, since a much bigger clone is one base away. This chain joins TRBV5-1 and TRBJ2-1; no clear D gene. V gave up 5 bases and J gave up 8 bases, with 8 bases separating them. The CDR3 is made up of 11 amino acids. The germline V gene has CDR1 SGHRS and CDR2 YFSETQ. CDR3 DNA sequence: TGCGCCAGCAGGAGAGGCCATGAGCAGTTCTTC. This encodes CASRRGHEQFF.

This clonotype was detected only a few times. The V gene is TRBV3-1, the J gene TRBJ1-2; 9 nucleotides align to TRBD1. Looked up from germline, CDR1 is LGHDT and CDR2 is YNNKEL (reference sequence). The V segment lost 6 bases and the J segment 6 bases; nucleotides outside the gene matches: 5. The CDR3 length is 13 residues. The CDR3 is CASRFGTGNGYTF. DNA of the CDR3: TGTGCCAGCAGGTTCGGGACAGGGAATGGCTACACCTTC. The full variable domain, completed using reference TRBV3-1 and TRBJ1-2, is DTAVSQTPKYLVTQMGNDKSIKCEQNLGHDTMYWYKQDSKKFLKIMFSYNNKELIINETVPNRFSPKSPDKAHLNLHINSLELGDSAVYFCASRFGTGNGYTFGSGTRLTVV.

The V call is TRBV28, the J call TRBJ2-1; 10 nucleotides agree with TRBD1. Trimming removed 4 bases from V and 7 bases from J; junction bases left unmatched: 7. The CDR3 contains 15 residues. Germline CDR1 reads MDHEN; CDR2 reads SYDVKM. CDR3 residues: CASSSFGTGVNEQFF. The CDR3 DNA sequence: TGTGCCAGCAGTTCGTTCGGGACAGGGGTGAATGAGCAGTTCTTC. The complete variable domain, with remaining parts taken from reference TRBV28 and TRBJ2-1, reads DVKVTQSSRYLVKRTGEKVFLECVQDMDHENMFWYRQDPGLGLRLIYFSYDVKMKEKGDIPEGYSVSREKKERFSLILESASTNQTSMYLCASSSFGTGVNEQFFGPGTRLTVL.

V and J are TRBV3-1 and TRBJ2-1; 12 bases map to TRBD2. Losses at the gene ends were 4 bases for V and 8 bases for J; bases not matched to a gene: 15. Germline CDR1 and CDR2: LGHDT and YNNKEL (reference sequence). The CDR3 extends over 18 amino acids. CDR3 DNA sequence: TGTGCCAGCAGCCCTGGGAGACTAGCGGGGGCCTACCTCGATGAGCAGTTCTTC. Translation: CASSPGRLAGAYLDEQFF.

This chain joins TRBV15 and TRBJ2-7; possible D gene TRBD1, 6 bases. The CDR3 totals 11 residues. V dropped 8 bases and J dropped 3 bases, with 8 bases sitting between them. Per germline, CDR1 LNHNV and CDR2 YYDKDF (reference sequence). The CDR3 nucleotides read TGTGCCACCGGGGACAACTACGAGCAGTACTTC. Amino acid sequence: CATGDNYEQYF.

Many counts were recorded for this clonotype. The V gene is TRBV5-1, the J gene TRBJ2-7; perhaps TRBD2 as D (6 bases). Trimming shortened V by 5 bases and J by 1 base, and 25 bases separated the two germline ends. CDR3 length: 18 amino acids. CDR1 and CDR2 (germline): SGHRS, YFSETQ. CDR3 sequence (DNA): TGCGCCAGCAGTTTCAGGGCGGGGACTTCCACAAAATCCTACGAGCAGTACTTC. Translation: CASSFRAGTSTKSYEQYF.

There are a few counts of this clonotype. V and J are TRBV6-1 and TRBJ2-6; the match to TRBD1 covers 10 bases. The CDR3 contains 18 residues. Germline V gives CDR1 MNHNS, CDR2 SASEGT. Unmatched junction bases numbered 6, after V lost 2 bases and J lost 2 bases. CDR3 DNA sequence: TGTGCCAGCAGTGAAACCGCGGGGACAGGGGCTGGGGCCAACGTCCTGACTTTC. Protein product: CASSETAGTGAGANVLTF.

This chain links TRBV27 with TRBJ2-1; 9 positions agree with TRBD2. This CDR3 is 21 amino acids long. V lost 3 bases, J lost 0 bases, and 18 bases stayed unmatched. In germline, CDR1 is MNHEY, CDR2 SMNVEV (reference sequence). This chain's CDR3 is CASSFTLSGRQSISSYNEQFF. The CDR3 DNA reads TGTGCCAGCAGTTTTACCCTCAGCGGGAGGCAATCTATAAGCTCCTACAATGAGCAGTTCTTC.

Worth noting for this clonotype: One junction end disagrees with the germline gene, perhaps due to a read error. This chain uses TRBV7-2 with TRBJ2-2; D possibly corresponds to TRBD2 (5 bases). This CDR3 is 15 amino acids long. Germline V gives CDR1 SGHTA, CDR2 FQGNSA. The CDR3 DNA follows: TGTGCCAGCAGCTTAGGAGGACCCCCTCCCGGGGAGCAGTTTTTT. Encoded protein: CASSLGGPPPGEQFF.

Here the CDR3 reads CASSQEGRHNEQFF. CDR3 DNA: TGCGCCAGCAGCCAAGAGGGGCGTCACAATGAGCAGTTCTTC. The chain joins TRBV4-3 to TRBJ2-1; possible D gene TRBD1, 5 bases. CDR1 and CDR2 from the germline V gene are LGHNA and YSLEER. Trimming took off 0 bases at V and 5 bases at J, with 8 bases between the two ends. This CDR3 contains 14 residues.

This clonotype occurred many times. The gene calls are TRBV7-2 and TRBJ2-7; D not resolved. From germline, CDR1 is SGHTA and CDR2 FQGNSA. The CDR3 consists of 15 residues. The V gene lost 3 bases and the J gene lost 0 bases, with 12 bases spanning the gap. DNA of the CDR3: TGTGCCAGCAGCTTTAACCAGATGAGCTCCTACGAGCAGTACTTC. This gives the protein CASSFNQMSSYEQYF.

The table lists this clonotype with many counts. The rearrangement joins TRBV6-1 to TRBJ1-1; TRBD1 is a possible D gene (5 bases). V was shortened by 6 bases and J by 3 bases, with 11 bases between the two germline ends. The CDR3 covers 13 residues. Germline-derived CDR1 and CDR2 are MNHNS and SASEGT. CDR3 protein: CASRLGGDTEAFF. The CDR3 nucleotides read TGTGCCAGCAGGCTGGGGGGGGACACTGAAGCTTTCTTT.

Many counts were recorded for this clonotype. The chain has TRBV20-1 and TRBJ1-2, with D uncertain. CDR3 length: 12 amino acids. Germline assignment: CDR1 DFQATT and CDR2 SNEGSKA (reference sequence). With 0 bases removed from V and 5 bases from J, the gap between germline ends came to 7 bases. CDR3 nucleotides: TGCAGTGCTAGAGATCGGCAGTATGGCTACACCTTC. Its protein is CSARDRQYGYTF.

This clonotype has at least ten counts. The chain is built from TRBV7-9 and TRBJ1-6, with D possibly matching TRBD1 (6 bases). The CDR3 loop spans 15 amino acids. The V end lost 3 bases, the J end lost 5 bases, and 11 bases lay between the germline ends. Per germline, CDR1 SEHNR and CDR2 FQNEAQ (reference sequence). The DNA of the CDR3 is TGTGCCAGCAGCTTTGGCGCAGGGGATAATTCACCCCTCCACTTT. Amino acid sequence: CASSFGAGDNSPLHF.

This clonotype has a count of ten or more. This chain uses TRBV6-5 with TRBJ2-2; 9 nucleotides line up with TRBD2. Germline loops: CDR1 MNHEY, CDR2 SVGAGI. The CDR3 has 17 amino acids. V lost 2 bases, J lost 2 bases, and 6 bases stayed unmatched. CDR3 DNA: TGTGCCAGCAGTTACAGCCCGGGACTAGCCAACACCGGGGAGCTGTTTTTT. Its translation is CASSYSPGLANTGELFF.

This chain connects TRBV20-1 to TRBJ2-2; D remains ambiguous. Between the trimmed V and J ends, which lost 0 bases and 9 bases, there was a span of 5 bases. The CDR3 covers 11 residues. Per the germline V gene, CDR1 is DFQATT and CDR2 is SNEGSKA (reference sequence). The CDR3: CSARDSRELFF. The DNA of the CDR3 is TGCAGTGCTAGAGATTCCCGGGAGCTGTTTTTT.

The chain is built from TRBV20-1 and TRBJ1-6; D not certain. The V end was cut by 0 bases, the J end by 0 bases, with 21 bases between. CDR3 length: 20 residues. Germline CDR1 reads DFQATT; CDR2 reads SNEGSKA (reference sequence). CDR3 region: CSARDPDFRKKSSYNSPLHF. The CDR3 DNA is TGCAGTGCTAGAGATCCGGACTTTCGAAAGAAGAGCTCCTATAATTCACCCCTCCACTTT.

This clonotype was picked up many times. The V and J genes are TRBV5-1 and TRBJ2-7, with TRBD2 identical over 7 bases. The CDR3 runs 13 residues. CDR1 and CDR2 from the germline V gene are SGHRS and YFSETQ. V was clipped by 7 bases and J by 2 bases; unmatched bases: 6. The CDR3: CASSPSGTYEQYF. The CDR3, as DNA: TGCGCCAGCTCGCCTAGCGGTACCTACGAGCAGTACTTC. Supplemented by reference TRBV5-1 and TRBJ2-7, the full variable domain reads KAGVTQTPRYLIKTRGQQVTLSCSPISGHRSVSWYQQTPGQGLQFLFEYFSETQRNKGNFPGRFSGRQFSNSRSEMNVSTLELGDSALYLCASSPSGTYEQYFGPGTRLTVT.

This clonotype was seen more than once but under ten times. The chain carries TRBV7-2 and TRBJ2-3, with TRBD2 as a possible D gene (6 bases). Germline values: CDR1 SGHTA, CDR2 FQGNSA. The V gene lost 3 bases and the J gene lost 1 base, with 14 bases spanning the gap. There are 16 residues in the CDR3. The CDR3 sequence is CASSFRSGWGTDTQYF. In DNA form, the CDR3 reads TGTGCCAGCAGCTTCCGGAGCGGGTGGGGCACAGATACGCAGTATTTT.

In its sample, this clonotype was seen a few times. V is TRBV7-8 and J is TRBJ1-1; no reliable D call. The V gene lost 5 bases and the J gene lost 1 base, with 17 bases spanning the gap. This CDR3 region has 16 residues. Germline values: CDR1 SGHVS, CDR2 FQNEAQ. CDR3 coding DNA: TGTGCCAGCAGCCCGCAGCCCGGTGTAACGAACACTGAAGCTTTCTTT. It encodes CASSPQPGVTNTEAFF.

The V gene is TRBV5-1, the J gene TRBJ2-2; 8 nucleotides match TRBD2. The CDR3 runs 16 residues. The V gene end was trimmed by 4 bases and the J gene end by 0 bases; junction bases not matched to a gene: 5. Germline lookup yields CDR1 SGHRS and CDR2 YFSETQ. Here the CDR3 reads CASSGRLASNTGELFF. In DNA, the CDR3 is TGCGCCAGCAGCGGAAGACTAGCGTCGAACACCGGGGAGCTGTTTTTT. Full variable domain (remainder filled in from reference TRBV5-1 and TRBJ2-2): KAGVTQTPRYLIKTRGQQVTLSCSPISGHRSVSWYQQTPGQGLQFLFEYFSETQRNKGNFPGRFSGRQFSNSRSEMNVSTLELGDSALYLCASSGRLASNTGELFFGEGSRLTVL.

This sequence joins TRBV6-1 and TRBJ1-2; D not certain. The CDR3 is 14 amino acids. V lost 2 bases and J lost 4, with 11 bases in between. Per the germline V gene, CDR1 is MNHNS and CDR2 is SASEGT. CDR3 in DNA: TGTGCCAGCAGTGAACGGGAACAGTTCTATGGCTACACCTTC. It yields the protein CASSEREQFYGYTF.

This clonotype was detected only a few times. The rearrangement uses TRBV20-1 and TRBJ1-5; tentatively, D is TRBD1 (5 bases). V lost 0 bases to trimming and J lost 6 bases, with 15 bases between them. Germline values: CDR1 DFQATT, CDR2 SNEGSKA (reference sequence). The CDR3 sequence is 15 residues long. CDR3 sequence: CSARDLRGGAQPQHF. The CDR3, as DNA: TGCAGTGCTAGAGATTTGAGGGGTGGGGCTCAGCCCCAGCATTTT.